This T cell receptor beta chain comes out of a study of beta chain features in type 1 diabetes. Study details: Age and gender were similar between patients and healthy donors, as were cell yields.

Isolated RNA was reverse transcribed in full, so expressed TCRB transcripts were sequenced. The assay was immunoSEQ multiplex PCR, and TCRdb's table has in-frame clones only and misses some. The sample records roughly 240,000 clones, roughly a quarter being singletons. From germline, CDR1 is SGHNT and CDR2 YYREEE (reference sequence). V lost 2 bases to trimming and J lost 6 bases, with 15 bases between them. This CDR3 is built from 14 residues. Of note for this clone: The antigen is undetermined.

Study-level points and caveats: In all four CD4+ subsets, TCRB CDR3 length was significantly, moderately reduced in type 1 diabetes.

The sequencing sample was made of naive CD4+ T cells from blood. This sequence originates from a woman aged 25-40 years with type 1 diabetes. The V gene is TRBV5-4, the J gene TRBJ2-7; weak D call: TRBD1 (5 bases). Written as DNA, the CDR3 is TGTGCCAGCAGCTTAAATTCCAGGGAAGGCGAGCAGTACTTC. This translates into CASSLNSREGEQYF.